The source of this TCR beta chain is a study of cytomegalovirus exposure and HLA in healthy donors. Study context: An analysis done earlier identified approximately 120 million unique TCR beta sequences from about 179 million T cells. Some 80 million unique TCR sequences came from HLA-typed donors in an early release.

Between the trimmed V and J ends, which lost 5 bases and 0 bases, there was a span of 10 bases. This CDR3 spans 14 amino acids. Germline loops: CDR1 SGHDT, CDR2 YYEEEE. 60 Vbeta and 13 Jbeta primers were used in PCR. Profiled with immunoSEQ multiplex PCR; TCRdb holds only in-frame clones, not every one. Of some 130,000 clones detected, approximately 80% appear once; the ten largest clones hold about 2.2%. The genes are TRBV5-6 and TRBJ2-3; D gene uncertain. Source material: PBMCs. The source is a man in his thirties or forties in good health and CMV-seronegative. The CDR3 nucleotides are TGTGCCAGCAGGTCCTCTATTAGCACAGATACGCAGTATTTT. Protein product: CASRSSISTDTQYF. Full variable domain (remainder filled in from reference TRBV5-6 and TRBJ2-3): DAGVTQSPTHLIKTRGQQVTLRCSPKSGHDTVSWYQQALGQGPQFIFQYYEEEERQRGNFPDRFSGHQFPNYSSELNVNALLLGDSALYLCASRSSISTDTQYFGPGTRLTVL.